A selection of T cell receptor beta chains follows, all from one sample in a study of cytomegalovirus exposure and HLA in healthy donors. Libraries were prepared by immunoSEQ multiplex PCR; TCRdb keeps only in-frame clonotypes and omits some of them. The table has fewer than 130,000 clones, 70% to 80% seen once. Sequencing was carried out using PBMCs. These receptors were taken from a female donor in good health and CMV-seropositive. Both conserved end residues are part of each CDR3. A D gene is named only where the DNA matches it firmly. The size field is filled for only some rows; it gives once, few, many or a size class.

J | D | size | V | DNA | CDR3
TRBJ2-7 | - | - | TRBV11-2 | TGTGCCAGCAGCCACGGACATCTAGGTTACGAGCAGTACTTC | CASSHGHLGYEQYF
TRBJ2-7 | TRBD2 | - | TRBV14 | TGTGCCAGCAGCCAGTTCGGACTAGCGGGAGACGAGCAGTACTTC | CASSQFGLAGDEQYF
TRBJ1-5 | TRBD1 | - | TRBV10-3 | TGTGCCATCAGTTTACAGGGGGGCAATCAGCCCCAGCATTTT | CAISLQGGNQPQHF
TRBJ2-3 | - | few | TRBV2 | TGTGCCAGCAGTGGGCAAACCAAAACAGATACGCAGTATTTT | CASSGQTKTDTQYF
TRBJ2-7 | TRBD1 | - | TRBV27 | TGTGCCAGCAGTTTTTCGCCGGGACAGAGGGTCTACGAGCAGTACTTC | CASSFSPGQRVYEQYF
TRBJ1-5 | TRBD1 | - | TRBV5-3 | TGTGCCAGAAGCTTGGGTGACAGGGTATACTCTCAGCCCCAGCATTTT | CARSLGDRVYSQPQHF
TRBJ1-5 | - | - | TRBV7-9 | TGTGCCAGCAGCTTAGGAGGGTATAGCAATCAGCCCCAGCATTTT | CASSLGGYSNQPQHF
TRBJ1-4 | - | - | TRBV2 | TGTGCCAGCCTGCGGGCGGGGGCCACTAATGAAAAACTGTTTTTT | CASLRAGATNEKLFF
TRBJ1-1 | - | - | TRBV7-3 | TGTGCCAGCAGCGCTAATGGGAACACTGAAGCTTTCTTT | CASSANGNTEAFF
TRBJ1-1 | TRBD1 | once | TRBV5-8 | TGTGCCAGCAGCAAACAGGGGAGCACTGAAGCTTTCTTT | CASSKQGSTEAFF
TRBJ2-5 | - | - | TRBV2 | TGTGCCAGCAGTGAAGACAGGGATGAGACCCAGTACTTC | CASSEDRDETQYF
TRBJ1-5 | TRBD1 | few | TRBV19 | TGTGCCAGTAACGACAGGGGGAGTATTTTCAGCAATCAGCCCCAGCATTTT | CASNDRGSIFSNQPQHF
TRBJ2-7 | TRBD1 | - | TRBV4-1 | TGCGCCAGCAGCCAAGACCCGGGACAGGGGGTTATGGAGCAGTACTTC | CASSQDPGQGVMEQYF
TRBJ1-1 | - | - | TRBV5-1 | TGCGCCAGCAGCTCGGACGGGATGAACACTGAAGCTTTCTTT | CASSSDGMNTEAFF
TRBJ2-7 | TRBD2 | - | TRBV7-8 | TGTGCCAGCAGCTTAATGGGGACTAGCGCCGCCCACGAGCAGTACTTC | CASSLMGTSAAHEQYF
TRBJ1-1 | TRBD1 | - | TRBV18 | TGTGCCAGCTCACCACCTACAGGGGAGTCGTTTGGAGCTTTCTTT | CASSPPTGESFGAFF
TRBJ2-4 | TRBD2 | - | TRBV30 | TGTGCCTGGAGTTCTCGGACTAGCGGGGGGAGGGGGAAAAACATTCAGTACTTC | CAWSSRTSGGRGKNIQYF